This record covers a single TCR beta chain. No antigen is known for it. Clones were sequenced by immunoSEQ multiplex PCR, and TCRdb holds only the in-frame ones, with some missing. The table shows about 680,000 clones, with roughly 90% occurring only once. This entry is derived from a study of Ad26.COV2.S vaccination and SARS-CoV-2 variants. Whole-study findings and limits: The placebo group had lower spike-specific TCR breadth than the vaccine recipients did.

Germline CDR1 is SGHTA and CDR2 is FQGNSA. The CDR3 contains 15 residues. Trimming at V came to 2 bases and at J to 7 bases, leaving 7 bases not matched to a gene. Documented treatment: over 15 received Ad26.COV2.S at low or high dose, single or two shots; five or six received placebo; per-sample allocation not given. It was on day 63 after the first vaccine or placebo injection that samples were taken. This adult donor, from Boston, was 18-55 years old. The genes are TRBV7-2 and TRBJ2-7; 11 nucleotides line up with TRBD2. The material was peripheral blood, obtained in a trial of Ad26.COV2.S vaccine versus placebo. This TCR derives from a person aged 18-60 years who received the Ad26.COV2.S COVID-19 vaccine or a placebo. The CDR3 nucleotides read TGTGCCAGCAGCTTACAAAGACTAGCGGGAAGTGAGCAGTACTTC. Residues: CASSLQRLAGSEQYF.